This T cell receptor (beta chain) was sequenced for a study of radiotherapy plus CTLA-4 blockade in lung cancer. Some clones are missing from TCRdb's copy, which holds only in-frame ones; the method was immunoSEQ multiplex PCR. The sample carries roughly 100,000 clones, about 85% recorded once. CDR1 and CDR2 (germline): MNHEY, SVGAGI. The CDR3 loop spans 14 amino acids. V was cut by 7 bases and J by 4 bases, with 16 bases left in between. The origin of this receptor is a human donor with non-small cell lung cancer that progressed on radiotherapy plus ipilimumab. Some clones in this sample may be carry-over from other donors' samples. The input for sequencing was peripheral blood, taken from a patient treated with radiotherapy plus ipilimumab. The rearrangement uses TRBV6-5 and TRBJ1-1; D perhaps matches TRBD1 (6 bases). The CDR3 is CASTPVGQTTEAFF. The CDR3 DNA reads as TGTGCCAGCACCCCCGTAGGACAGACCACTGAAGCTTTCTTT.